Listed here are 5 T cell receptor beta chains from one sample, sequenced in a study of cytomegalovirus exposure and HLA in healthy donors. Generated by immunoSEQ multiplex PCR, the TCRdb table keeps only in-frame clones and is missing some. Among about 50,000 clones listed, approximately 93% were seen once. Sequenced sample: PBMCs. These receptors originate from a young woman in good health and CMV-seropositive.

This chain connects TRBV11-2 to TRBJ1-2, with D possibly being TRBD1 (5 bases). V was shortened by 0 bases and J by 4 bases, with 6 bases between the two germline ends. CDR1 is SGHAT and CDR2 is FQNNGV in the germline V gene. The CDR3 spans 13 residues. DNA for the CDR3: TGTGCCAGCAGCTTAGACAGGGCCTATGGCTACACCTTC. Translation: CASSLDRAYGYTF.

This rearrangement joins TRBV19 to TRBJ1-5; 10 nucleotides agree with TRBD1. The ends lost 4 bases at V and 5 bases at J; junction bases unmatched: 11. The CDR3 runs to 17 residues. Germline CDR1 reads LNHDA; CDR2 reads SQIVND (reference sequence). The CDR3 DNA sequence: TGTGCCAGTAGTACCCGGGACAGGGGAGATAGGTATCAGCCCCAGCATTTT. Protein sequence: CASSTRDRGDRYQPQHF. The full variable domain, rest sourced from reference TRBV19 and TRBJ1-5, is DGGITQSPKYLFRKEGQNVTLSCEQNLNHDAMYWYRQDPGQGLRLIYYSQIVNDFQKGDIAEGYSVSREKKESFPLTVTSAQKNPTAFYLCASSTRDRGDRYQPQHFGDGTRLSIL.

The chain links TRBV19 to TRBJ2-3; D is possibly TRBD2 (6 bases). The CDR3 sequence is 13 residues long. V was shortened by 4 bases and J by 2 bases, with 7 bases between the two germline ends. The germline CDR1 and CDR2 sequences are LNHDA and SQIVND (reference sequence). The CDR3 DNA reads as TGTGCCAGTAGTAGGGGACTCACAGATACGCAGTATTTT. Translating it yields CASSRGLTDTQYF.

The genes are TRBV6-1 and TRBJ2-7; 10 positions match TRBD1. V dropped 11 bases and J dropped 7; count of bases not matched to a gene: 14. The length of the CDR3 is 14 residues. Germline V gives CDR1 MNHNS, CDR2 SASEGT. As DNA, the CDR3 is TGTGCCGTAGCTCGGGACAGGGGTGCCAAAGAGCAGTACTTC. As protein: CAVARDRGAKEQYF.

The V gene is TRBV2, the J gene TRBJ2-5; D gene uncertain. CDR1 and CDR2 (germline): SNHLY, FYNNEI. Trimming removed 7 bases from V and 4 bases from J, with 4 bases in between. The CDR3 runs 10 residues. CDR3 sequence (DNA): TGTGCCAGCATTCGAGAGACCCAGTACTTC. Its protein is CASIRETQYF.